Detailed here is one T cell receptor (beta chain). Clones were sequenced by immunoSEQ multiplex PCR, and TCRdb holds only the in-frame ones, with some missing. The sample shows roughly 14,000 clones, approximately 60% of them seen only once. This entry belongs to a study of radiation and T cells in renal cell carcinoma. V was pared by 0 bases and J by 6 bases, with 4 bases of the junction left unmatched. Germline V gives CDR1 MRHNA, CDR2 SNTAGT. The CDR3 sequence is 15 residues long. The treatment: treatment-naive control, cytoreductive nephrectomy. Clear cell pathology was present in this patient's renal cell carcinoma.

The V and J genes are TRBV6-4 and TRBJ2-1, with 8 bases lining up with TRBD2. Sequencing was performed on tumor tissue, taken from a patient whose treatment was nephrectomy without radiotherapy. The TCR originated in a man aged 55 to 70 with renal cell carcinoma. The DNA for the CDR3 is TGTGCCAGCAGTGACTCTGACGGGGGGGCCAATGAGCAGTTCTTC. Amino acid sequence: CASSDSDGGANEQFF.